The text below deals with one TCR beta chain. What it binds is not known. PCR was performed a second time for roughly 7 to 12 cycles using a sample-barcoded 5' primer and a J-beta primer mix. Each TCR beta cDNA got a 12-nucleotide random molecular identifier. TCRdb fed the 5' RACE reads into MiXCR, producing one record per CDR3 protein. The sample yields about 730,000 distinct CDR3 sequences, about 40% seen once. This sample was included in a study of blood T cells in healthy people across ages. Study results and caveats: Naive T cell percentage showed a strong correlation with TCR beta diversity. There was no known CMV status for donors, so expanded clonotype changes were possibly confounded.

The authors drew 7.5 to 10 milliliters of peripheral blood from each donor. Per germline, CDR1 SNHLY and CDR2 FYNNEI. The CDR3 loop spans 12 amino acids. Trimming took off 9 bases at V and 7 bases at J, with 13 bases between the two ends. Source material: blood. J is TRBJ2-1 and V is TRBV2, with D maybe TRBD1 (5 bases). This TCR was sampled from a woman aged 55-70 years in good health. The CDR3 sequence is CASTGSGNEQFF. The CDR3 nucleotides are TGTGCCAGTACAGGCTCAGGGAATGAGCAGTTCTTC.